A single sample is the source of the 13 T cell receptor beta chains below, sequenced in a study of CD8 T cells in Susac syndrome. An amount of RNA that ranged from about 0.45 to 1 ug was reverse transcribed with random hexamers. TCRdb used MiXCR to reprocess the immunoSEQ multiplex PCR reads, holding one entry per CDR3 protein. This table holds a few hundred thousand distinct CDR3 sequences, around 93% found once. The sample taken for sequencing was CD4+ T cells from PBMCs. The origin of the receptors is a human donor with multiple sclerosis.

The chain's CDR3 is CASSLRLAGQETQYF. The CDR3 DNA reads as TGTGCCAGCAGTTTAAGACTAGCGGGGCAAGAGACCCAGTACTTC. This chain joins TRBV27 and TRBJ2-5; 11 bases match TRBD2. Germline values: CDR1 MNHEY, CDR2 SMNVEV (reference sequence). Trimming cost V 2 bases and J 2 bases; bases outside gene matches: 1. This CDR3 spans 15 amino acids.

This chain connects TRBV6-5 to TRBJ1-1, with D uncertain. This CDR3 region has 13 residues. V was cut by 5 bases and J by 0 bases, with 7 bases left in between. Germline V lookup: CDR1 MNHEY, CDR2 SVGAGI. The CDR3 DNA is TGTGCCAGCAGTATCCAGCTGAACACTGAAGCTTTCTTT. Protein product: CASSIQLNTEAFF.

The chain uses TRBV19 and TRBJ1-1; D not resolved. The CDR3 contains 13 residues. V was cut by 4 bases and J by 4 bases, with 10 bases left in between. Germline loops: CDR1 LNHDA, CDR2 SQIVND (reference sequence). CDR3 bases: TGTGCCAGTAGTAAGGTCCTCGGCACTGAAGCTTTCTTT. Protein product: CASSKVLGTEAFF.

A few counts support this clonotype. The genes are TRBV12-3 or TRBV12-4 and TRBJ1-1, with D uncertain. The V and J ends lost 4 bases and 0 bases respectively, with 6 bases between them. The CDR3 has 13 residues. The CDR3 here is CASSSTMNTEAFF. The CDR3 bases are TGTGCCAGCAGTTCCACGATGAACACTGAAGCTTTCTTT.

This clonotype came up once. J is TRBJ2-1 and V is TRBV18; the match to TRBD2 covers 11 bases. Trimming took 1 base from V and 1 from J; bases not matched to a gene: 6. Germline lookup yields CDR1 KGHSH and CDR2 LQKENI. The CDR3 length is 18 residues. The CDR3 loop reads CASSPRASGRTSYNEQFF. The CDR3 DNA is TGTGCCAGCTCACCACGGGCTAGCGGGAGGACTTCCTACAATGAGCAGTTCTTC.

The V gene is TRBV10-3, the J gene TRBJ1-5, with D possibly matching TRBD1 (6 bases). CDR1 ENHRY and CDR2 SYGVKD come from the germline V gene. CDR3 length equals 15 residues. V was shortened by 10 bases and J by 4 bases, with 20 bases between the two germline ends. CDR3 bases: TGTGCCACGAGGGGGGACACTGAGCCGAATCAGCCCCAGCATTTT. Protein: CATRGDTEPNQPQHF.

This chain uses TRBV5-1 with TRBJ2-7; the match to TRBD2 covers 11 bases. CDR1 and CDR2 (germline): SGHRS, YFSETQ. The CDR3 has 16 residues. J gave up 6 bases and V 0 bases, and 8 bases lay outside the gene matches. This CDR3 reads CASSLGGLAGGREQYF. The CDR3 DNA reads TGCGCCAGCAGCTTGGGCGGGCTAGCGGGGGGCCGCGAGCAGTACTTC.

The chain is built from TRBV6-5 and TRBJ2-7, with 8 nucleotides matching TRBD1. The J segment lost 3 bases and the V segment lost 5 bases, leaving 3 bases of the junction unmatched. Germline V CDR1 and CDR2: MNHEY, SVGAGI. The CDR3 is 13 residues long. The CDR3 coding sequence is TGTGCCAGCAGTAGGGACAGGAACTACGAGCAGTACTTC. It is translated as CASSRDRNYEQYF.

This chain links TRBV7-2 with TRBJ2-5; no definite D call. CDR3 length: 14 amino acids. The V end was cut by 5 bases, the J end by 5 bases, with 15 bases between. Germline CDR1 reads SGHTA; CDR2 reads FQGNSA. Written as DNA, the CDR3 is TGTGCCAGCAGCCCTTCCTTAAGGGTGGAGACCCAGTACTTC. This gives the protein CASSPSLRVETQYF.

This clonotype was recorded only once. V usage is TRBV7-3 and J usage is TRBJ2-1; 12 bases map to TRBD2. Germline V gene lookup returns CDR1 SGHTA and CDR2 FQGTGA. V was clipped by 0 bases and J by 7 bases; unmatched bases: 7. This CDR3 is 17 amino acids long. CDR3 in amino acids: CASSLTSASGGANEQFF. The CDR3 DNA reads TGTGCCAGCAGCTTAACGTCCGCTAGCGGGGGGGCGAATGAGCAGTTCTTC.

The V and J genes are TRBV6-5 and TRBJ1-5; D remains ambiguous. Trimming shortened V by 2 bases and J by 0 bases, and 17 bases separated the two germline ends. In germline, CDR1 is MNHEY, CDR2 SVGAGI. The CDR3 contains 18 residues. Here the CDR3 DNA reads TGTGCCAGCAGTTACGACCTCGACGGATTTGATAGCAATCAGCCCCAGCATTTT. Its protein is CASSYDLDGFDSNQPQHF.

The chain has TRBV28 and TRBJ1-6; tentatively, D is TRBD1 (5 bases). Germline CDR1 is MDHEN and CDR2 is SYDVKM. This CDR3 is built from 15 residues. Trimming stripped 6 bases from V and 4 bases from J, with 13 bases between. The CDR3 region has the DNA TGTGCCAGCAGACTACACGGGGCATATAATTCACCCCTCCACTTT. This translates into CASRLHGAYNSPLHF.

A single count supports this clonotype. The DNA for the CDR3 is TGTGCCAGCAGCCAAGGGGACCTATTGACAGATACGCAGTATTTT. This translates into CASSQGDLLTDTQYF. The V and J genes are TRBV4-2 and TRBJ2-3, with D perhaps being TRBD1 or TRBD2 (5 bases each). V was clipped by 1 base and J by 3 bases, with 11 bases between them. CDR1 and CDR2 (germline): LGHNA, YNFKEQ. There are 15 residues in the CDR3.